This T cell receptor beta chain originates from a study of blood T cell repertoires in COVID-19. The repertoire was sequenced with immunoSEQ multiplex PCR; TCRdb's copy has only in-frame clones and lacks some. The sample has just under 40,000 clones, less than 85% seen once. The sample comprised peripheral blood. This clonotype was obtained from a man aged 70-80 years with acute or convalescent COVID-19.

The CDR3 DNA reads as TGTGCCAGTAGTATAGATCGGCACGGGACAACTAATGAAAAACTGTTTTTT. Protein sequence: CASSIDRHGTTNEKLFF. This rearrangement joins TRBV19 to TRBJ1-4; no clear D. The CDR3 is made up of 17 amino acids. V was cut by 0 bases and J by 0 bases, with 11 bases left in between. CDR1 LNHDA and CDR2 SQIVND come from the germline V gene (reference sequence). Using reference TRBV19 and TRBJ1-4 for the parts outside the CDR3, the full variable domain is DGGITQSPKYLFRKEGQNVTLSCEQNLNHDAMYWYRQDPGQGLRLIYYSQIVNDFQKGDIAEGYSVSREKKESFPLTVTSAQKNPTAFYLCASSIDRHGTTNEKLFFGSGTQLSVL.